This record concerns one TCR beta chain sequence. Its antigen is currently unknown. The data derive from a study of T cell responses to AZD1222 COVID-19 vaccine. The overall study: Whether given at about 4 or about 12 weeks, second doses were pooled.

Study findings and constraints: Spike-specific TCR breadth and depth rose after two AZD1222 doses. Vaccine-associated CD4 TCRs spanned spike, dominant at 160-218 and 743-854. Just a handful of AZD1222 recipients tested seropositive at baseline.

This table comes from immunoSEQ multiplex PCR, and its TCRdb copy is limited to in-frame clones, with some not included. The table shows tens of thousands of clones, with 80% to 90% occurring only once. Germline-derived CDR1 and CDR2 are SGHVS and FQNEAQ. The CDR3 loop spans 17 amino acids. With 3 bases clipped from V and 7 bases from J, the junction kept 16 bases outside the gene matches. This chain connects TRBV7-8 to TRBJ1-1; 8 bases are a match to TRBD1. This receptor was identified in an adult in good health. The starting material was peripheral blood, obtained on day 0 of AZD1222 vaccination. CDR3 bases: TGTGCCAGCAGCTTGAAACCAGCAGGACAGGGAGGATTTGAAGCTTTCTTT. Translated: CASSLKPAGQGGFEAFF.